Only one count was recorded for the clone carrying this TCR beta chain. Treatment in this sample: preoperative locoregional IRX-2 cytokine immunotherapy. The data stem from a study of preoperative IRX-2 immunotherapy in early breast cancer. The table came from immunoSEQ multiplex PCR; TCRdb's copy has only in-frame clones and leaves some out. Of about 38,000 clones listed, roughly 80% were seen once; the top ten hold approximately 1.5%. The starting material was lymph node tissue, obtained after IRX-2 immunotherapy. The receptor was derived from a human donor with breast cancer.

The CDR3 reads CASSSTPGTRAFF. The CDR3 DNA is TGTGCCAGCAGTTCCACCCCCGGGACACGGGCTTTCTTT. This chain links TRBV6-8 with TRBJ1-1, with TRBD1 as a possible D gene (6 bases). CDR1 and CDR2 (germline): MNHGY, SAAAGT. Trimming stripped 4 bases from V and 11 bases from J, with 17 bases between. The CDR3 runs to 13 residues.